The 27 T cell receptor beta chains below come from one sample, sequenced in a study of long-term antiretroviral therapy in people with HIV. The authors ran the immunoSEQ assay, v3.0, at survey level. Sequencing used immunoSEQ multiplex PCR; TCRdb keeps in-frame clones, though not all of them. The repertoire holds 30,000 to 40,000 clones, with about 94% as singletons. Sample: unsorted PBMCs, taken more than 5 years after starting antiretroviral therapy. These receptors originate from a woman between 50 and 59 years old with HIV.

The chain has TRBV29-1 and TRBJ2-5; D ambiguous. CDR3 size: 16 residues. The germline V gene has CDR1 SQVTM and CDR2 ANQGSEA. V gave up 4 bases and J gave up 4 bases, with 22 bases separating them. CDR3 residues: CSVAPPRVEGIETQYF. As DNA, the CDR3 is TGCAGCGTTGCCCCACCTCGAGTTGAAGGTATAGAGACCCAGTACTTC.

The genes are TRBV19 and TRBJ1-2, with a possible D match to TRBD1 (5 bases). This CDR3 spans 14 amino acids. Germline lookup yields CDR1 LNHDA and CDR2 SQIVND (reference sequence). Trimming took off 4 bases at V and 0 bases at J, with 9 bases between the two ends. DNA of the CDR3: TGTGCCAGTAGTAAGGGGAAAACTAACTATGGCTACACCTTC. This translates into CASSKGKTNYGYTF.

The CDR3, as DNA: TGCGCCAGCAGCCGGGAGCCGTTAAACATTCAGTACTTC. This codes for CASSREPLNIQYF. The genes are TRBV5-1 and TRBJ2-4, with D possibly being TRBD2 (6 bases). V was trimmed by 4 bases and J by 6 bases, leaving 11 bases between them. Germline V gives CDR1 SGHRS, CDR2 YFSETQ. The CDR3 length is 13 residues.

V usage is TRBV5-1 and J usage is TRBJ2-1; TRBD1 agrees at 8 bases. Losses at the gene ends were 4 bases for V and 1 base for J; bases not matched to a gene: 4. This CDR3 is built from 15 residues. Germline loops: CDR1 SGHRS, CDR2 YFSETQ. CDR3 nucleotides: TGCGCCAGCAGCCAAGGACAGGGATCCTACAATGAGCAGTTCTTC. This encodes CASSQGQGSYNEQFF.

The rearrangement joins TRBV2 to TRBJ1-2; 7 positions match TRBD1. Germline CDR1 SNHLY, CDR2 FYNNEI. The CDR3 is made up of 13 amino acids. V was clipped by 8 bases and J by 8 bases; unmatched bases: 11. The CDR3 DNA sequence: TGTGCCAGCCTGGACAGGCCTCTGGGAGGCTACACCTTC. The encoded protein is CASLDRPLGGYTF.

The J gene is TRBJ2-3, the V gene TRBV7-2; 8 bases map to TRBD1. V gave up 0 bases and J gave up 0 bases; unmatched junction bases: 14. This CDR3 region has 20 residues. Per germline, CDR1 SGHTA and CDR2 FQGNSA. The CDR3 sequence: CASSLARPWTGPISTDTQYF. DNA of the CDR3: TGTGCCAGCAGCTTAGCGCGACCCTGGACAGGGCCTATTAGCACAGATACGCAGTATTTT.

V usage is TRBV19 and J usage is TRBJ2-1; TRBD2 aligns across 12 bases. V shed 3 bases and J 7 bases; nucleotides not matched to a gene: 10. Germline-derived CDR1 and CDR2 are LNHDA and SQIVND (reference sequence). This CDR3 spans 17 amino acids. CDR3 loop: CASSISPGLAGGNEQFF. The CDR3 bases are TGTGCCAGTAGTATCTCCCCGGGACTAGCGGGCGGGAATGAGCAGTTCTTC.

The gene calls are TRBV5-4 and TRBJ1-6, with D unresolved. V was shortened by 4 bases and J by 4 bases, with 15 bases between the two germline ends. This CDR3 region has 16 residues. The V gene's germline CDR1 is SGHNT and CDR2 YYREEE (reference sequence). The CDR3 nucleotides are TGTGCCAGCAGCCCCGGGCAGAACTATTATAATTCACCCCTCCACTTT. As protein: CASSPGQNYYNSPLHF.

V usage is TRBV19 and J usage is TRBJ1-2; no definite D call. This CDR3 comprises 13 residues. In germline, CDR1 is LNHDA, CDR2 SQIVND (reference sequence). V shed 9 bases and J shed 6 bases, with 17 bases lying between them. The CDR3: CASGPHTRNGYTF. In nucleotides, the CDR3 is TGTGCCAGCGGGCCTCACACAAGGAATGGCTACACCTTC.

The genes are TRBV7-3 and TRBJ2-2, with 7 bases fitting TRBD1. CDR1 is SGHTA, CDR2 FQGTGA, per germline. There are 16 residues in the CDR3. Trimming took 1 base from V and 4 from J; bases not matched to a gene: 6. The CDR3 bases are TGTGCCAGCAGCTTAAGGGGGACAGACGTCACCGGGGAGCTGTTTTTT. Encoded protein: CASSLRGTDVTGELFF.

In DNA, the CDR3 is TGTGCCAGCAGCGAGACGAGTAGGACGGCTGAAGCTTTCTTT. Amino acid sequence: CASSETSRTAEAFF. The chain employs TRBV6-5 and TRBJ1-1; no definite D call. Looked up from germline, CDR1 is MNHEY and CDR2 is SVGAGI. With 6 bases removed from V and 6 bases from J, the gap between germline ends came to 17 bases. The CDR3 sequence is 14 residues long.

The CDR3 DNA reads as TGTGCCAGCAGTTTGATTACAGGGAGTTCGGTCAATGAGCAGTTCTTC. The encoded protein is CASSLITGSSVNEQFF. The V call is TRBV6-5, the J call TRBJ2-1; D might be TRBD1 (6 bases). V shed 4 bases and J shed 6 bases, with 19 bases lying between them. This CDR3 has 16 amino acids. The germline gives CDR1 MNHEY, CDR2 SVGAGI.

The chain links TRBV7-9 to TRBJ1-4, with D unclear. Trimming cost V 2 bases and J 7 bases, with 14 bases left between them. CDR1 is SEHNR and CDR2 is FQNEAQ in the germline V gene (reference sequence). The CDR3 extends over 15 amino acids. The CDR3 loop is CASSLSVAGTEKLFF. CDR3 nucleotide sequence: TGTGCCAGCAGCTTAAGTGTCGCAGGAACTGAAAAACTGTTTTTT. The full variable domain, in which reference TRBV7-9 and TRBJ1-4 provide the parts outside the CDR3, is DTGVSQNPRHKITKRGQNVTFRCDPISEHNRLYWYRQTLGQGPEFLTYFQNEAQLEKSRLLSDRFSAERPKGSFSTLEIQRTEQGDSAMYLCASSLSVAGTEKLFFGSGTQLSVL.

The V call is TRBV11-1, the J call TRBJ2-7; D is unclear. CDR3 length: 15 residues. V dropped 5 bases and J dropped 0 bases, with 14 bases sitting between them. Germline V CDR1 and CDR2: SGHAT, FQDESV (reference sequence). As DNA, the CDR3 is TGTGCCAGCAGCCGAAACGCCAGGATCTCCTACGAGCAGTACTTC. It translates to CASSRNARISYEQYF.

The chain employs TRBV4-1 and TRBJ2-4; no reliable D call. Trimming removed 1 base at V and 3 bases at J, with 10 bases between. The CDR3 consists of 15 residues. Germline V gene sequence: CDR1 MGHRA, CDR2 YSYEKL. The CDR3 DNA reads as TGCGCCAGCAGCCAAGTAGGGTCAGGCAAAAACATTCAGTACTTC. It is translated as CASSQVGSGKNIQYF.

As DNA, the CDR3 is TGTGCCAGCAGTGCGGACAGGGGCCCTGGAGATGAAAAACTGTTTTTT. Translated, it gives CASSADRGPGDEKLFF. The chain links TRBV6-4 to TRBJ1-4, with 9 nucleotides matching TRBD1. Germline values: CDR1 MRHNA, CDR2 SNTAGT. Trimming at V came to 4 bases and at J to 6 bases, leaving 9 bases not matched to a gene. The CDR3 sequence is 16 residues long.

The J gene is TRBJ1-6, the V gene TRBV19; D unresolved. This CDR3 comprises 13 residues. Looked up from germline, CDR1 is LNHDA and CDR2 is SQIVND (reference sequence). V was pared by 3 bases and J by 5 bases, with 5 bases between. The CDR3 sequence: CASSMRDNSPLHF. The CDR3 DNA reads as TGTGCCAGTAGTATGCGCGATAATTCACCCCTCCACTTT.

The CDR3 coding sequence is TGTGCCTGGAACAGGGGTTCGAACACTGAAGCTTTCTTT. Translating it yields CAWNRGSNTEAFF. The V and J genes are TRBV30 and TRBJ1-1; 7 bases line up with TRBD1. Per germline, CDR1 GTSNPN and CDR2 SVGIG (reference sequence). With V trimmed by 4 bases and J by 1 base, 3 bases remained unmatched. The CDR3 sequence is 13 residues long. Full variable domain (rest looked up from reference TRBV30 and TRBJ1-1): SQTIHQWPATLVQPVGSPLSLECTVEGTSNPNLYWYRQAAGRGLQLLFYSVGIGQISSEVPQNLSASRPQDRQFILSSKKLLLSDSGFYLCAWNRGSNTEAFFGQGTRLTVV.

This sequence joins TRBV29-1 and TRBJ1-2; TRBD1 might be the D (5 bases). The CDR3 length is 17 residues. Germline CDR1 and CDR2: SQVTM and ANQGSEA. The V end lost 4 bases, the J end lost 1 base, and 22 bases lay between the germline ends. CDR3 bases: TGCAGCGTTGTTGGGGTAGGGGTTGGAAAGGGTAACTATGGCTACACCTTC. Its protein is CSVVGVGVGKGNYGYTF.

The CDR3 is CASSPVSTGHPSGGYTF. DNA for the CDR3: TGTGCCAGCAGCCCTGTTTCGACAGGCCACCCCTCGGGGGGCTACACCTTC. V is TRBV13 and J is TRBJ1-2; perhaps TRBD1 as D (6 bases). V was pared by 5 bases and J by 8 bases, with 27 bases between. This CDR3 is 17 amino acids long. Germline-derived CDR1 and CDR2 are PRHDT and FYEKMQ (reference sequence).

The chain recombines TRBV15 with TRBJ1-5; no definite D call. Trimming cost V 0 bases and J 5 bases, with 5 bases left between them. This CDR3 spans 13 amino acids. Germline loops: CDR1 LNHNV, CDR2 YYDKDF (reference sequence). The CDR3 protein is CATSRDGDQPQHF. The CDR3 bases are TGTGCCACCAGCAGAGATGGGGATCAGCCCCAGCATTTT.

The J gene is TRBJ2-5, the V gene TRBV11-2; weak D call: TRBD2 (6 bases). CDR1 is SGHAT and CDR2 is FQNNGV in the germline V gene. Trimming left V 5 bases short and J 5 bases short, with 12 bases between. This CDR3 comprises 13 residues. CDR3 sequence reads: CASSIRGGETQYF. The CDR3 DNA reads TGTGCCAGCAGCATCCGCGGAGGGGAGACCCAGTACTTC.

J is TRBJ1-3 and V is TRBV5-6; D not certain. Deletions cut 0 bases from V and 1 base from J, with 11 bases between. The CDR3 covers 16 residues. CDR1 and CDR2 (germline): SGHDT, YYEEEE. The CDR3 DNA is TGTGCCAGCAGCTTGGACGGTTACTCTTCTGGAAACACCATATATTTT. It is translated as CASSLDGYSSGNTIYF.

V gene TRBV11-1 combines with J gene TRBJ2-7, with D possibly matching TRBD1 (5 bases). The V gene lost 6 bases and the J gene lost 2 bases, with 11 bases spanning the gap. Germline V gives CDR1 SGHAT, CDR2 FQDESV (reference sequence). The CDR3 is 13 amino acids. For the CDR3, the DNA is TGTGCCAGCAGGAAGGGGCCACCCTACGAGCAGTACTTC. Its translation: CASRKGPPYEQYF.

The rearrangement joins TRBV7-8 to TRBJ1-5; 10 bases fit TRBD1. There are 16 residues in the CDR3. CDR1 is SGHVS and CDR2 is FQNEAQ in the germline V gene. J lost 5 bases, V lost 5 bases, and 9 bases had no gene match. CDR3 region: CASSHGTGDSYQPQHF. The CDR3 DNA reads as TGTGCCAGCAGCCACGGGACAGGGGATTCTTATCAGCCCCAGCATTTT.

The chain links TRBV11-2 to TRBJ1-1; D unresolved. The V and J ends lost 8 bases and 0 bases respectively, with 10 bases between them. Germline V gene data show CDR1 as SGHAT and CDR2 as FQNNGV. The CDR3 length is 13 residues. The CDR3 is CASGVGLNTEAFF. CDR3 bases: TGTGCCAGCGGGGTAGGGCTGAACACTGAAGCTTTCTTT.

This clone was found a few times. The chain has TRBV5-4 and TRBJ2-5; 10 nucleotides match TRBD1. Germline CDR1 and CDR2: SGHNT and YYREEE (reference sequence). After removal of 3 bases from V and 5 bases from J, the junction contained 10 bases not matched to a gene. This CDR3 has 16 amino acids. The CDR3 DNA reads TGTGCCAGCAGCTCAAACCCGACAGGGGGCGGGGAGACCCAGTACTTC. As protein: CASSSNPTGGGETQYF.